These 18 T cell receptor beta chains share one sample of origin, sequenced in a study of T-cell memory formation after mild COVID-19 (TCRdb year 2021). Library preparation used 5' RACE. The sequencer listed for this sample is Illumina NovaSeq 6000. The public reads were run again by TCRdb, first through fastp at Q25 and then through MiXCR, and only productive beta chains were kept. CDR3 protein duplicates are merged, each entry listing the most common genes and DNA. The sample yields 45,000 to 50,000 distinct CDR3 sequences; under 7.5% were counted once. Roughly 1.5% of the sample belongs to the ten largest clones. The specimen was PBMCs or a T cell subset sorted from them (not recorded which). The receptors derive from a man aged 18 to 35 who had mild COVID-19 (a few samples of this study predate the infection). The sample titles of this study are shuffled in the database, so cell type and time point are left out; the donor was told from shared clones.

This clonotype turned up a few times. The chain employs TRBV7-9 and TRBJ1-1, with D possibly being TRBD1 (5 bases). Germline-derived CDR1 and CDR2 are SEHNR and FQNEAQ (reference sequence). V lost 3 bases and J 4 bases, leaving 12 bases between the germline ends. The CDR3 extends over 14 amino acids. Here the CDR3 DNA reads TGTGCCAGCAGCTTGCCCAGGGATGGCACTGAAGCTTTCTTT. It codes for CASSLPRDGTEAFF.

V usage is TRBV6-6 and J usage is TRBJ2-3; 11 nucleotides align to TRBD2. Germline-derived CDR1 and CDR2 are MNHNY and SVGAGI (reference sequence). The CDR3 is 15 residues long. Losses at the gene ends were 7 bases for V and 6 bases for J; bases not matched to a gene: 9. The CDR3 sequence: CASKVLAGVPDTQYF. CDR3 coding DNA: TGTGCCAGCAAGGTACTAGCGGGGGTCCCGGATACGCAGTATTTT.

This clonotype has only a few counts. The chain is built from TRBV5-1 and TRBJ1-3; the D gene is possibly TRBD1 (5 bases). V was cut by 0 bases and J by 2 bases, with 9 bases left in between. This CDR3 has 15 residues. CDR1 and CDR2 (germline): SGHRS, YFSETQ. CDR3 in amino acids: CASSLALRAGNTIYF. DNA for the CDR3: TGCGCCAGCAGCTTGGCCCTCAGGGCTGGAAACACCATATATTTT.

The V gene is TRBV12-3 or TRBV12-4, the J gene TRBJ1-1; the D gene is possibly TRBD1 (6 bases). V was clipped by 6 bases and J by 4 bases, with 24 bases between them. CDR3 length: 17 residues. DNA of the CDR3: TGTGCCAGCAGACCCTTGGGACAATCTTCGACCGGCACTGAAGCTTTCTTT. Protein sequence: CASRPLGQSSTGTEAFF.

Details on this clonotype: This clone may be a read error of a much larger clone one base away. The gene calls are TRBV6-2 or TRBV6-3 and TRBJ2-1, with TRBD2 matching 7 bases. CDR1 is MNHEY, CDR2 SVGEGT, per germline. The CDR3 runs to 13 residues. J lost 10 bases, V lost 2 bases, and 5 bases had no gene match. This CDR3 is CASSYMSGEEQFF. The CDR3 DNA reads TGTGCCAGCAGTTACATGAGCGGGGAGGAGCAGTTCTTC.

This clonotype appeared many times. This sequence joins TRBV12-3 or TRBV12-4 and TRBJ1-5; D perhaps matches TRBD1 (5 bases). The CDR3 has 14 residues. The V and J ends lost 8 bases and 5 bases respectively, with 16 bases between them. The CDR3 DNA is TGTGCCAGCTCTCGGGACGGAGGGCATCAGCCCCAGCATTTT. Protein sequence: CASSRDGGHQPQHF.

Only a few counts were recorded for this clonotype. V and J are TRBV5-1 and TRBJ1-1; D is possibly TRBD1 (6 bases). CDR1 and CDR2 from the germline V gene are SGHRS and YFSETQ. The CDR3 covers 14 residues. V was cut by 4 bases and J by 1 base, with 11 bases left in between. DNA for the CDR3: TGCGCCAGCAGCCTCCGGACAGCGAACACTGAAGCTTTCTTT. Protein sequence: CASSLRTANTEAFF.

This clonotype was found a few times. The rearrangement joins TRBV7-2 to TRBJ1-4; D gene ambiguous. Germline V CDR1 and CDR2: SGHTA, FQGNSA. This CDR3 has 14 residues. With 2 bases removed from V and 8 bases from J, the gap between germline ends came to 12 bases. The CDR3 DNA reads as TGTGCCAGCAGCTTAATGGAGGGAGGAGAAAAACTGTTTTTT. It specifies CASSLMEGGEKLFF. Full variable domain (missing parts from reference TRBV7-2 and TRBJ1-4): GAGVSQSPSNKVTEKGKDVELRCDPISGHTALYWYRQSLGQGLEFLIYFQGNSAPDKSGLPSDRFSAERTGGSVSTLTIQRTQQEDSAVYLCASSLMEGGEKLFFGSGTQLSVL.

The chain links TRBV6-5 to TRBJ1-2; no firm D call. CDR3 length: 15 residues. Germline lookup yields CDR1 MNHEY and CDR2 SVGAGI. V was clipped by 0 bases and J by 0 bases, with 8 bases between them. The CDR3 region is CASSYSYKANYGYTF. CDR3 bases: TGTGCCAGCAGTTACTCGTACAAAGCTAACTATGGCTACACCTTC.

A few counts support this clonotype. This chain connects TRBV5-1 to TRBJ2-7; TRBD2 might be the D (5 bases). Trimming stripped 4 bases from V and 3 bases from J, with 8 bases between. The CDR3 is made up of 12 amino acids. The germline CDR1 and CDR2 sequences are SGHRS and YFSETQ. The CDR3: CASSDEGYEQYF. The CDR3 nucleotides are TGCGCCAGCAGCGACGAGGGCTACGAGCAGTACTTC.

The sample holds a few counts of this clonotype. The V and J genes are TRBV5-4 and TRBJ1-1, with a possible D match to TRBD1 (6 bases). V lost 3 bases and J 1 base, leaving 10 bases between the germline ends. This CDR3 region has 14 residues. CDR1 is SGHNT and CDR2 is YYREEE in the germline V gene (reference sequence). CDR3 nucleotides: TGTGCCAGCAGCTCCGGAGGGGGGAACACTGAAGCTTTCTTT. It yields the protein CASSSGGGNTEAFF.

This clonotype has at least ten counts. This chain links TRBV15 with TRBJ2-3; possibly TRBD1 for D (6 bases). Per the germline V gene, CDR1 is LNHNV and CDR2 is YYDKDF (reference sequence). This CDR3 has 15 residues. Trimming left V 6 bases short and J 8 bases short, with 21 bases between. The CDR3 DNA reads TGTGCCACCAGGAACGGAGGCCAGGGGCAAGGTACGCAGTATTTT. Its protein product is CATRNGGQGQGTQYF.

In this sample, this clonotype turned up a few times. The chain recombines TRBV12-3 or TRBV12-4 with TRBJ1-1, with D possibly being TRBD1 (6 bases). This CDR3 comprises 13 residues. Trimming took off 5 bases at V and 6 bases at J, with 13 bases between the two ends. CDR3 sequence (DNA): TGTGCCAGCAGTAAAACAGGGATGTCTGAAGCTTTCTTT. Residues: CASSKTGMSEAFF.

This clonotype appeared many times. The V call is TRBV4-1, the J call TRBJ2-3; D uncertain. The CDR3 runs to 16 residues. Germline V CDR1 and CDR2: MGHRA, YSYEKL. Trimming shortened V by 5 bases and J by 4 bases, and 19 bases separated the two germline ends. The CDR3 DNA follows: TGCGCCAGCAGCGGAGACGGGTTCAGAGAGGCAGATACGCAGTATTTT. Amino acid sequence: CASSGDGFREADTQYF.

Only a few counts were recorded for this clonotype. The chain is built from TRBV6-5 and TRBJ1-2; a possible D gene is TRBD1 (6 bases). V was trimmed by 6 bases and J by 6 bases, leaving 8 bases between them. The CDR3 covers 11 residues. Looked up from germline, CDR1 is MNHEY and CDR2 is SVGAGI. The chain's CDR3 is CASRGTNGYTF. The CDR3 nucleotides read TGTGCCAGCAGAGGGACAAATGGCTACACCTTC.

The V gene is TRBV4-1, the J gene TRBJ1-5, with unresolved D. This CDR3 is 14 amino acids long. With 1 base removed from V and 2 bases from J, the gap between germline ends came to 6 bases. Per the germline V gene, CDR1 is MGHRA and CDR2 is YSYEKL. CDR3: CASSQVRGNQPQHF. The CDR3 nucleotides read TGCGCCAGCAGCCAAGTACGGGGCAATCAGCCCCAGCATTTT.

This clonotype was picked up many times. The chain recombines TRBV29-1 with TRBJ2-7; 7 bases fit TRBD1. Germline-derived CDR1 and CDR2 are SQVTM and ANQGSEA. The CDR3 has 14 amino acids. The trim removed 1 base at V and 2 bases at J, leaving 5 bases unmatched. CDR3 sequence: CSVEGRQGAYEQYF. In DNA, the CDR3 is TGCAGCGTTGAAGGCAGACAGGGCGCCTACGAGCAGTACTTC.

The chain employs TRBV15 and TRBJ1-3; unclear D gene. Germline values: CDR1 LNHNV, CDR2 YYDKDF (reference sequence). The CDR3 has 13 amino acids. The ends were cut back, 0 bases at V and 4 bases at J, with 4 bases in the middle. The CDR3: CATSRDPGNTIYF. As DNA, the CDR3 is TGTGCCACCAGCAGAGATCCCGGAAACACCATATATTTT.